The entry below describes one T cell receptor beta chain. This clone was picked up many times. The clone's antigen remains unknown. No base quality information exists; no much larger clone differs at one position. Whole blood was collected in K2EDTA tubes by collaborating institutions according to the institutions' own protocols. Collaborator samples were shipped for TCRbeta analysis as frozen whole blood, isolated PBMCs, or DNA extracted from either sample type. This specimen comes from a study of blood T cell repertoires in COVID-19 (dated by TCRdb to 2020 to 2022). Turning to the overall study: Samples from collaborators originated in the United States, Italy and Spain and spanned both the acute and convalescent phases of COVID-19. The material from the prospective study consisted of cDNA or gDNA derived from T cells, B-cell-depleted T cells, or PBMCs. Deeply sampled blood TCRbeta repertoires from subjects exposed to, actively infected with, or recovered from COVID-19 were included in the dataset. The repertoires were released in a freely available public database meant as a resource for research on the immune response to SARS-CoV-2. The samples were drawn from the first 160 participants of the ongoing ImmuneRACE study and from some 1,300 subjects provided by 6 global collaborators. A de-identified subject ID, COVID-19 status, age in years and sex were almost always included in the sample metadata. Where available, HLA class I and class II types were obtained from metadata supplied by the sample provider rather than from assay-based typing. General conclusions and limits of the study: How much clinical and demographic metadata was included differed by source and by participant, and the metadata was provided uncurated.

TCRbeta CDR3 regions were amplified from genomic DNA using the immunoSEQ Assay, a bias-controlled multiplex PCR. Under the source paper's analysis protocol: The number of nucleated cells in each sample was estimated by amplification of reference gene primers within the assay. To quantify the absolute abundance of each unique TCRbeta CDR3 rearrangement, sequence reads were collapsed and filtered. For each sample, productive Simpson clonality was calculated by taking the square root of Simpson's diversity index across productive rearrangements. Held by TCRdb, this immuneACCESS table contains in-frame sequences only and omits some clones. Under half of the omission traces to an unresolved V gene where checked; the cause of the rest is unknown. V and J calls and clone size are as listed in that table; D and trimming were resolved from the DNA. The sample profile shows some 120,000 clones; over 60% of them were found once. Around a third of the sample is in the top ten clones.

The source material was peripheral blood. This receptor was taken from a man aged 40-49 years with active or convalescent COVID-19.

In nucleotides, the sequence is TGTGCCAGCAGTGCAGGGACAGGGAGGGAAAAACTGTTTTTT. It translates as CASSAGTGREKLFF. The receptor chain draws on TRBV2 and TRBJ1-4; 9 central nucleotides agree with TRBD1. The CDR3 sequence holds 14 residues, the cysteine and phenylalanine included. The DNA shown is the 42-base CDR3, in frame from base 1. V loses 4 bases at its end and J loses 8 bases; junction bases beyond the gene matches: 5. The germline V gene provides CDR1 SNHLY and CDR2 FYNNEI.